The 12 T cell receptor beta chains listed next were all sequenced from one sample in a study of T cells in Graves' hyperthyroidism and ophthalmopathy. RNA transcripts provided the source from which TCR beta CDR3 regions were amplified. First-round RT-PCR with HTBI primers amplified the TCR CDR3 region. TCRdb reprocessed the multiplex PCR reads via MiXCR and lists one record per CDR3 protein. The profile shows approximately 400,000 distinct CDR3 sequences, more than 12% of them singletons. The sequencing input was blood. These receptors were collected from a man aged 45-60 years with Graves' ophthalmopathy.

This clonotype was seen many times. The CDR3 region has the DNA TGTGCCAGCTCTGCTGGGACAGGGGGCTTTACGAACACTGAAGCTTTCTTT. This translates into CASSAGTGGFTNTEAFF. The chain joins TRBV18 to TRBJ1-1; 12 nucleotides line up with TRBD1. This CDR3 region has 17 residues. The V gene's germline CDR1 is KGHSH and CDR2 LQKENI. V gave up 6 bases and J gave up 1 base; unmatched junction bases: 9. The whole variable domain, remainder taken from reference TRBV18 and TRBJ1-1, is NAGVMQNPRHLVRRRGQEARLRCSPMKGHSHVYWYRQLPEEGLKFMVYLQKENIIDESGMPKERFSAEFPKEGPSILRIQQVVRGDSAAYFCASSAGTGGFTNTEAFFGQGTRLTVV.

This clonotype was detected only a few times. The rearrangement joins TRBV24-1 to TRBJ2-1, with 9 bases aligning to TRBD2. V shed 5 bases, J shed 7 bases, and the junction held 8 bases outside the gene matches. CDR1 and CDR2 (germline): KGHDR, SFDVKD. This CDR3 has 15 amino acids. CDR3 sequence reads: CATSGTSEIANEQFF. The DNA for the CDR3 is TGTGCCACCAGTGGGACTAGCGAGATTGCTAATGAGCAGTTCTTC.

V is TRBV10-2 and J is TRBJ2-3; D is unresolved. Germline V gene sequence: CDR1 WSHSY, CDR2 SAAADI. CDR3 size: 14 residues. Trimming left V 10 bases short and J 3 bases short, with 17 bases between. The CDR3 sequence: CAISPRIATDTQYF. The CDR3, as DNA: TGCGCCATCTCCCCGCGGATAGCTACAGATACGCAGTATTTT.

This clonotype was counted ten times or more. The J gene is TRBJ1-3, the V gene TRBV4-1; possibly TRBD1 for D (6 bases). The CDR3 covers 16 residues. V lost 3 bases and J lost 3, with 15 bases in between. The germline V gene encodes CDR1 MGHRA and CDR2 YSYEKL. This chain's CDR3 is CASSQGHQPGGNTIYF. In DNA form, the CDR3 reads TGCGCCAGCAGCCAGGGACACCAACCGGGTGGAAACACCATATATTTT.

The rearrangement joins TRBV25-1 to TRBJ2-7; D unclear. Germline loops: CDR1 MGHDK, CDR2 SYGVNS. CDR3 length: 13 amino acids. Trimming removed 2 bases from V and 2 bases from J, with 7 bases in between. DNA of the CDR3: TGTGCCAGCAGTGAAGTCGGAACCTACGAGCAGTACTTC. Translation gives CASSEVGTYEQYF.

V is TRBV10-3 and J is TRBJ2-2, with D maybe TRBD1 (6 bases). V lost 6 bases to trimming and J lost 0 bases, with 14 bases between them. The CDR3 has 16 amino acids. Germline values: CDR1 ENHRY, CDR2 SYGVKD. As DNA, the CDR3 is TGTGCCATCAGCTTCCAGACAGGCGCGAACACCGGGGAGCTGTTTTTT. It codes for CAISFQTGANTGELFF.

The sample holds many counts of this clonotype. The V gene is TRBV3-1, the J gene TRBJ2-2; D is ambiguous. Trimming took 0 bases from V and 0 from J, leaving 11 bases between them. The CDR3 loop spans 17 amino acids. The germline V gene encodes CDR1 LGHDT and CDR2 YNNKEL (reference sequence). In DNA form, the CDR3 reads TGTGCCAGCAGCCAAGATCCTGGGTTTTCGAACACCGGGGAGCTGTTTTTT. Translated, it gives CASSQDPGFSNTGELFF.

At least ten counts were recorded for this clonotype. V usage is TRBV30 and J usage is TRBJ2-5; D ambiguous. The germline gives CDR1 GTSNPN, CDR2 SVGIG (reference sequence). CDR3 length: 11 amino acids. Trimming removed 3 bases from V and 5 bases from J, with 7 bases in between. CDR3 nucleotide sequence: TGTGCCTGGAGCATACCGGAGACCCAGTACTTC. It is translated as CAWSIPETQYF.

The chain recombines TRBV5-4 with TRBJ2-7; TRBD1 is a possible D gene (7 bases). Trimming took off 4 bases at V and 7 bases at J, with 15 bases between the two ends. From germline, CDR1 is SGHNT and CDR2 YYREEE (reference sequence). The CDR3 is 13 amino acids. CDR3 nucleotides: TGTGCCAGCAGCCCGGAGGGGGCGAGGGAGCAGTACTTC. Translated: CASSPEGAREQYF.

This clonotype was seen ten or more times. The genes are TRBV6-1 and TRBJ2-7; 10 bases are a match to TRBD1. Germline V lookup: CDR1 MNHNS, CDR2 SASEGT. The ends lost 4 bases at V and 7 bases at J; junction bases unmatched: 7. This CDR3 comprises 14 residues. The CDR3 region is CASSVRDRGGEQYF. CDR3 sequence (DNA): TGTGCCAGCAGTGTGCGGGACAGGGGAGGTGAGCAGTACTTC.

This clonotype has only a few counts. The rearrangement joins TRBV7-7 to TRBJ2-5, with 9 bases aligning to TRBD2. The CDR3 is 15 residues long. CDR1 is SSHAT, CDR2 FNYEAQ, per germline (reference sequence). The CDR3 here is CASGGSPGGSETQYF. CDR3 nucleotide sequence: TGTGCTAGCGGGGGATCGCCCGGGGGTAGTGAGACCCAGTACTTC.

This clonotype was found many times. The rearrangement uses TRBV5-1 and TRBJ2-1; 8 bases line up with TRBD2. There are 16 residues in the CDR3. Germline V gene lookup returns CDR1 SGHRS and CDR2 YFSETQ. After removal of 3 bases from V and 8 bases from J, the junction contained 13 bases not matched to a gene. CDR3 bases: TGCGCCAGCAGCTCCCTTCGCGGGAGGCGTATGGATGAGCAGTTCTTC. Translated, it gives CASSSLRGRRMDEQFF.